This TCR beta chain was captured in a study of blood T cell repertoires in COVID-19. Turning to the study itself: Material from acute and convalescent COVID-19 was sourced from the United States, Italy and Spain. T cells, B-cell-depleted T cells, or PBMCs supplied cDNA or gDNA.

As originally analysed: It was from reference gene primer amplification that nucleated cell counts were estimated. Some clones are missing from TCRdb's copy, which holds only in-frame ones; the method was immunoSEQ multiplex PCR. For V, J and clone size, that table is used; D and trimming come from the DNA. The sample lists approximately 85,000 clones, around 87% occurring once. CDR3 size: 16 residues. V was trimmed by 1 base and J by 0 bases, leaving 11 bases between them. Germline V CDR1 and CDR2: MGHRA, YSYEKL. The TCR sequence derives from a woman of 80 years or more with active or convalescent COVID-19. Sample: peripheral blood. This chain joins TRBV4-1 and TRBJ2-3; a weak D match, TRBD2 (6 bases). CDR3 sequence (DNA): TGCGCCAGCAGCCAAGCACTAGCCCGAAGCACAGATACGCAGTATTTT. Protein: CASSQALARSTDTQYF.